This record looks at one TCR beta chain sequence and its context. Many counts were recorded for this clonotype. Its antigen specificity is not known. No base qualities exist here, and no much larger clone lies one base off it. The germline V gene specifies KGHSH as CDR1 and LQKENI as CDR2. The CDR3 runs 14 residues from the cysteine to the phenylalanine. CDR3 DNA only is kept here, 42 bases in frame from base 1. V and J lose 2 bases and 5 bases, and a span of 10 bases separates them. The library relied on RACE. Instrument used: NextSeq 500. Library preparation attached unique molecular identifiers to individual cDNA molecules for quantitative, reproducible TCR counting. Each blood RNA sample was used to sequence both TCR alpha and TCR beta chains. Regarding the original processing steps: Samples had a median of about 90,000 TCRs, with a range from roughly 23,224 to 700,000. The Decombinator software suite was used to annotate the V, J and CDR3 of the TCR reads. To make PS versus PT1 abundance plots, every sample was subsampled to the same number of TCRs (28,000). Expanded TCRs were defined as absent before sensitization and observed at least eight times at the 2-week time point. Through fastp at Q25 and MiXCR, TCRdb rebuilt clones from the public reads, retaining in-frame beta chains. CDR3 protein duplicates are merged, each entry listing the most common genes and DNA. None of the V and J calls come from the authors' own analysis; TCRdb made them. This sample gives approximately 340,000 distinct CDR3 sequences in total; around 7% of them show up just once. The top ten constitute about 8% of the sample.

The sample's time point label is to be understood as: patch test 1, 2 weeks after DPC sensitization. Sample treatment or condition, as interpreted from the label and publication: therapeutic diphenylcyclopropenone sensitization with weekly scalp DPC. At every patch-test visit, the blood draw took place before the patch test was put on. Patients were eligible if aged 18 to 70, diagnosed with alopecia and judged suitable for DPC therapy, and pregnant patients were excluded. Total RNA was isolated from unfractionated whole blood collected in Tempus Blood RNA tubes. This sample stems from a study of human T cells and chemical hapten exposure (dated by TCRdb to 2020 to 2023). For the wider study: For sensitization, 2% DPC in acetone was applied to a roughly 2 cm by roughly 2 cm area of upper inner arm skin. Throughout the approximately 24-week study period, patients were also given weekly therapeutic DPC doses on the scalp. Blood was sampled from patients pre-sensitization (week 0) and at 2, 6 and about 24 weeks after DPC sensitization. Libraries were pooled for sequencing, and per-sample TCR yields varied mainly because of small differences in library volumes within the pool. The mostly female patient cohort included alopecia areata with under or over 50% scalp involvement, alopecia totalis and alopecia universalis. The study tracked peripheral blood TCR repertoire changes in vivo during primary and secondary sensitization to the hapten diphenylcyclopropenone (DPC) in alopecia patients. Patch testing on the upper back used Finn chambers containing 0.01% DPC, with scoring done after 6 days according to International Contact Dermatitis Research Group standards. Nearly 30 alopecia patients gave blood for TCR sequencing at one to four time points (pre-sensitization, 2, 6 and 24 weeks). Findings and caveats that apply to the study as a whole: Repeated subsampling changed both the strength of the expansion versus patch-test correlation and the threshold at which the correlation became significant. Patch test score was positively correlated with the number of PT1 expanded TCRs, with significance at thresholds 8, 16 and 32 but not at 4. Compared with pre-sensitization or healthy control sets, expanded TCRs formed significantly more large CDR3 similarity clusters, which is consistent with antigen-driven responses. The number of TCRs above 1 in 1000 frequency did not change with DPC sensitization; there was no evidence of global repertoire structure alterations. Because every patient had alopecia, a presumed autoimmune disease, the patients' immune response might differ from that of healthy individuals.

The source is a woman aged 18-29 years with alopecia areata. Some clones in this sample may be carry-over from other donors' samples. The sequenced sample was whole blood, obtained in connection with sensitization to the hapten diphenylcyclopropenone (DPC). The V and J segments used are TRBV18 and TRBJ1-5; a weak D assignment points to TRBD1 (5 bases agree). The DNA sequence reads TGTGCCAGCTCACCAGCAGGCAGGGATCAGCCCCAGCATTTT. Translation gives CASSPAGRDQPQHF.